Listed below are T cell receptor beta chains from one sample, sequenced in a study of glioma-infiltrating T cells. Each CDR3 protein is one row after TCRdb ran MiXCR on the multiplex PCR reads. In the table there are approximately 120,000 distinct CDR3 sequences, less than 30% of which are singletons. The material sequenced was glioma tissue, nonneoplastic brain tissue, or PBMCs (not recorded which). Every receptor here comes from a human donor with low-grade glioma or glioblastoma, undergoing nonglioma brain surgery, or in good health (not recorded which). Each CDR3 is given with its conserved first and last residue. A D gene is named only where the DNA matches it firmly. Some rows have no size entry. The others give once, few or many, or a class for an expanded clone.

D	size	V	J	DNA	CDR3
TRBD2	many	TRBV20-1	TRBJ2-7	TGCAGTGCTAGAAGAATTTCGGCGGGGGGAGGTACCTACGAGCAGTACTTC	CSARRISAGGGTYEQYF
NA	NA	TRBV29-1	TRBJ2-1	TGCAGCGTAGAGTCCGACGGGCCAGAGCAGTTCTTC	CSVESDGPEQFF
NA	NA	TRBV29-1	TRBJ2-1	TGCAGCGTTGAAGATTGGGGAAACGGCAAAAACATTCAGTTCTTC	CSVEDWGNGKNIQFF
NA	many	TRBV28	TRBJ2-7	TGTGCCAGCAGTTTATTAATGGGAAGATACGAGCAGTACTTC	CASSLLMGRYEQYF
NA	many	TRBV5-1	TRBJ2-5	TGCGCCAGCAGCCCTGCGGCCCGCCAAGAGACCCAGTACTTC	CASSPAARQETQYF
NA	many	TRBV2	TRBJ2-7	TGTGCCAGCAGTGGACAGGACGAAGGCGAGCAGTACTTC	CASSGQDEGEQYF
NA	once	TRBV12-3/TRBV12-4	TRBJ2-4	TGTGCCAGCAGTTGCTCAGAATTACAGAACAAAAACATTCAGTACTTC	CASSCSELQNKNIQYF
NA	NA	TRBV7-2	TRBJ2-3	TGTGCCAGCAGCCCTGGACGGGCCTACGGGGGTACGCAGTGTTTT	CASSPGRAYGGTQCF
NA	many	TRBV6-2/TRBV6-3	TRBJ2-1	TGTGCCTCCTTAGGAAGGCCCAGCTCCTACAATGAGCAGTTCTTC	CASLGRPSSYNEQFF
TRBD2	many	TRBV7-3	TRBJ2-1	TGTGCCAGCAGCTTATTTCTAGCGGGAGATCAGGGGGAGCAGTTCTTC	CASSLFLAGDQGEQFF